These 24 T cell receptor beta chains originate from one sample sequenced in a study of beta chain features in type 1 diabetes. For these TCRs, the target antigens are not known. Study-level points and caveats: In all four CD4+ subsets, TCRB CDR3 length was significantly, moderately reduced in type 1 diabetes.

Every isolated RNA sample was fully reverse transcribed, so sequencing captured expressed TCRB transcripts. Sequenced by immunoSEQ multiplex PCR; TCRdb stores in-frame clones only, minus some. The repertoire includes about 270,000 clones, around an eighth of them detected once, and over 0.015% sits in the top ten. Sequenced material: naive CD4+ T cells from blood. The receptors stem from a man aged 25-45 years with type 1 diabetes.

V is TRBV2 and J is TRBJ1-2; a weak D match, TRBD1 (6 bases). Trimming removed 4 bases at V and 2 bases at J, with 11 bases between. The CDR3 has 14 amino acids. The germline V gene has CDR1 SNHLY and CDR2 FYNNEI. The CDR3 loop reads CASSVRTANYGYTF. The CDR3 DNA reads TGTGCCAGCAGTGTAAGGACAGCAAACTATGGCTACACCTTC.

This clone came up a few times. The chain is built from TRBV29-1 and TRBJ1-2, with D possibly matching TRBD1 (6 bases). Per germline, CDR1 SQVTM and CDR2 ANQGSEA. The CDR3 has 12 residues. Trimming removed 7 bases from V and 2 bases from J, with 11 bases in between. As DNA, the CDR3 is TGCAGCGGGAAGGGACAAAACTATGGCTACACCTTC. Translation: CSGKGQNYGYTF.

The CDR3 sequence is CASSLRTGGHEQYF. In DNA form, the CDR3 reads TGTGCCAGCAGCTTGAGGACAGGGGGACACGAGCAGTACTTC. The chain carries TRBV7-9 and TRBJ2-7, with TRBD1 identical over 10 bases. The germline gives CDR1 SEHNR, CDR2 FQNEAQ (reference sequence). CDR3 length: 14 amino acids. Trimming took 3 bases from V and 5 from J; bases not matched to a gene: 4.

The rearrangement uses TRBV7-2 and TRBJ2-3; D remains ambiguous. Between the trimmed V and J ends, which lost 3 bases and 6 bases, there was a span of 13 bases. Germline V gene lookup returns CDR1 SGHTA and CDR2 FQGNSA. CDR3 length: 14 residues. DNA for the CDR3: TGTGCCAGCAGCTTCATGACACCTGAGGATACGCAGTATTTT. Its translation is CASSFMTPEDTQYF.

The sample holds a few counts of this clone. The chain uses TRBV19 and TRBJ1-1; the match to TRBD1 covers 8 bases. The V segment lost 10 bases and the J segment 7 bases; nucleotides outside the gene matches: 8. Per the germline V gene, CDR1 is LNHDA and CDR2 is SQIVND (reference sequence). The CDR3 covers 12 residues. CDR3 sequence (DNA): TGTGCCACCGGGACAGGCCGACGTGAAGCTTTCTTT. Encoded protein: CATGTGRREAFF.

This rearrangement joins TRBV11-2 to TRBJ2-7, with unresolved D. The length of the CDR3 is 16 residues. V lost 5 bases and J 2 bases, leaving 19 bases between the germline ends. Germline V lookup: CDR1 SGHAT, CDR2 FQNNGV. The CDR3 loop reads CASSRSGIHRTYEQYF. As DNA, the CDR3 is TGTGCCAGCAGCCGTAGTGGCATCCACAGAACCTACGAGCAGTACTTC.

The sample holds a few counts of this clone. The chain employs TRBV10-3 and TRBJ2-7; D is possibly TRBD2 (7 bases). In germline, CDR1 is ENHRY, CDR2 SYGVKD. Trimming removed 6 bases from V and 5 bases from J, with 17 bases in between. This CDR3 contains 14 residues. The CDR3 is CAISDGGPSDEQYF. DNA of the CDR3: TGTGCCATCAGCGACGGGGGGCCTAGCGACGAGCAGTACTTC.

CDR3 DNA sequence: TGTGCCAGCAGCTTAGAGGAGGGGGCCACTGAAGCTTTCTTT. Residues: CASSLEEGATEAFF. This rearrangement joins TRBV7-2 to TRBJ1-1; 7 bases are shared with TRBD1. CDR1 and CDR2 from the germline V gene are SGHTA and FQGNSA. The trim removed 1 base at V and 4 bases at J, leaving 3 bases unmatched. There are 14 residues in the CDR3.

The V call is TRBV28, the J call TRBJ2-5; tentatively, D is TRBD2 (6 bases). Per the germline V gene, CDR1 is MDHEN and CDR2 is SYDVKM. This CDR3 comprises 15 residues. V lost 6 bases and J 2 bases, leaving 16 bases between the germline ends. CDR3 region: CASSNRLSGQETQYF. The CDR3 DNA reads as TGTGCCAGCAGCAACCGGCTTAGCGGACAAGAGACCCAGTACTTC.

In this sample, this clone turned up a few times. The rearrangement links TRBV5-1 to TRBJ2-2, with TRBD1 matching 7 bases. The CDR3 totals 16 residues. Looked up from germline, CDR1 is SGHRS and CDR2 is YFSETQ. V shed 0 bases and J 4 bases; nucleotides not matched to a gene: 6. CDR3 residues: CASSLDRGQFTGELFF. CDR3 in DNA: TGCGCCAGCAGCTTGGATCGGGGACAGTTCACCGGGGAGCTGTTTTTT.

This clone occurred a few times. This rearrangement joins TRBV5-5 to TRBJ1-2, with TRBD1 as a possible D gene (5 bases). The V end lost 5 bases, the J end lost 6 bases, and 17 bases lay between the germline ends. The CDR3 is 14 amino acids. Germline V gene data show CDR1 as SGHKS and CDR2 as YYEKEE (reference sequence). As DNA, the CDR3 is TGTGCCAGCAGAATTCAAACCTCAGGGCATGGCTACACCTTC. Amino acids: CASRIQTSGHGYTF.

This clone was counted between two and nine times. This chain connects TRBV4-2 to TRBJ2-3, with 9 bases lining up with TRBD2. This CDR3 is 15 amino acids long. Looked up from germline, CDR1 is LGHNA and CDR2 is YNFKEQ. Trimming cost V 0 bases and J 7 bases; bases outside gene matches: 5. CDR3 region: CASSQDWLAGYTQYF. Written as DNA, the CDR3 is TGTGCCAGCAGCCAAGATTGGCTAGCGGGATATACGCAGTATTTT.

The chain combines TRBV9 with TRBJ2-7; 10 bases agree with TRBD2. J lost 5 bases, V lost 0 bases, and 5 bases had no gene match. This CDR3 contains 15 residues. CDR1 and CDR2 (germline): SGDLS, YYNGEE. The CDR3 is CASSVEASGSHEQYF. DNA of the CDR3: TGTGCCAGCAGCGTAGAGGCTAGCGGGAGCCACGAGCAGTACTTC. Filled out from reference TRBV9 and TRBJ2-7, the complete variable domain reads DSGVTQTPKHLITATGQRVTLRCSPRSGDLSVYWYQQSLDQGLQFLIQYYNGEERAKGNILERFSAQQFPDLHSELNLSSLELGDSALYFCASSVEASGSHEQYFGPGTRLTVT.

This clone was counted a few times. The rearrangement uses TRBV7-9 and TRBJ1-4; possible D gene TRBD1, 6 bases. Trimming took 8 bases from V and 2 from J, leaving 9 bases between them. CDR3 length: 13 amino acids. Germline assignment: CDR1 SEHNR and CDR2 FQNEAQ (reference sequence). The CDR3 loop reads CASPGGTNEKLFF. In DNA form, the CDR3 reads TGTGCCAGCCCGGGGGGCACTAATGAAAAACTGTTTTTT.

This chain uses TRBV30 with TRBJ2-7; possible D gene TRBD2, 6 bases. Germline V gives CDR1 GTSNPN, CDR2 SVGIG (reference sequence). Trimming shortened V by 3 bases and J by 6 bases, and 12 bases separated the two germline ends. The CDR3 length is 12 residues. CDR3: CAWRRESSEQYF. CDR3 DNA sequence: TGTGCCTGGAGGCGGGAAAGTAGCGAGCAGTACTTC.

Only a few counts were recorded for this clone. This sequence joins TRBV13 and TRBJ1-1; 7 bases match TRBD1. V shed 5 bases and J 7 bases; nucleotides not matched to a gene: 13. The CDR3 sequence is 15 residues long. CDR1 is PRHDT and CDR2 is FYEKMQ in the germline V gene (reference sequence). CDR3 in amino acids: CASSPRDGRGVEAFF. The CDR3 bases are TGTGCCAGCAGCCCACGGGACGGCAGGGGGGTTGAAGCTTTCTTT. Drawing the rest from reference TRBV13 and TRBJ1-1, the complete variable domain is AAGVIQSPRHLIKEKRETATLKCYPIPRHDTVYWYQQGPGQDPQFLISFYEKMQSDKGSIPDRFSAQQFSDYHSELNMSSLELGDSALYFCASSPRDGRGVEAFFGQGTRLTVV.

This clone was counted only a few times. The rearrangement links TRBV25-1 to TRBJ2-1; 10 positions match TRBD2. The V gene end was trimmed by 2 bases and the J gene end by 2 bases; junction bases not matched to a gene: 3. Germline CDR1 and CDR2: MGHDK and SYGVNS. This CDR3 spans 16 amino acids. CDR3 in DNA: TGTGCCAGCAGTGAACTCAGCGGGAGGGCCTACAATGAGCAGTTCTTC. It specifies CASSELSGRAYNEQFF.

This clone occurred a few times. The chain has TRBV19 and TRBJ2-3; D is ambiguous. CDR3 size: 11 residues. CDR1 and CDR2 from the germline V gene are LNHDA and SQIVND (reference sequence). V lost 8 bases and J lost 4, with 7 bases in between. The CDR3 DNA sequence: TGTGCCAGTGAGTTTGCAGATACGCAGTATTTT. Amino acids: CASEFADTQYF.

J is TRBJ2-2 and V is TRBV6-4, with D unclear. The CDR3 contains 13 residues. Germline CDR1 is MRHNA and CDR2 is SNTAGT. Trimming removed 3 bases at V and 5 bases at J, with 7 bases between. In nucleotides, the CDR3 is TGTGCCAGCAGTGAACAAGATACCGGGGAGCTGTTTTTT. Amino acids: CASSEQDTGELFF.

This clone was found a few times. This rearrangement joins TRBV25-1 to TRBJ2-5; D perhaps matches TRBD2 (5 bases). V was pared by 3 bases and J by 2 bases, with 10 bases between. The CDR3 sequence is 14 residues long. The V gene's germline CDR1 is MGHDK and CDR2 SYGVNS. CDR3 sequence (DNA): TGTGCCAGCAGTGACGCTAGCAAGCAAGAGACCCAGTACTTC. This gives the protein CASSDASKQETQYF.

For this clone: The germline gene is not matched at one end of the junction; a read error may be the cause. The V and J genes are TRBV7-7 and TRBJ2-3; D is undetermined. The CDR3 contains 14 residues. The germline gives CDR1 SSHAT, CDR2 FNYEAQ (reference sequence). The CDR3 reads CASSLSTSTDTQYF. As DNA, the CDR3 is TGTGCTAGCAGCTTATCCACTAGCACAGATACGCAGTATTTT.

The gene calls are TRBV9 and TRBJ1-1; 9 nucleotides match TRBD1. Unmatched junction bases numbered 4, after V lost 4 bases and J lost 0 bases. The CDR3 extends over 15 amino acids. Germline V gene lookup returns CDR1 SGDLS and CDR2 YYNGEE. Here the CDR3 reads CASSPWTGVNTEAFF. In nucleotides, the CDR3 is TGTGCCAGCAGCCCGTGGACAGGGGTGAACACTGAAGCTTTCTTT.

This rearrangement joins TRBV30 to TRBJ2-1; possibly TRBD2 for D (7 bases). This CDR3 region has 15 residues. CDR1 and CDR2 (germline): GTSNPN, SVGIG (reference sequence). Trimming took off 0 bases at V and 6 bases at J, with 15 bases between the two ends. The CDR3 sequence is CAWSVGGGPRNEQFF. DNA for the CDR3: TGTGCCTGGAGTGTAGGGGGAGGGCCACGCAATGAGCAGTTCTTC.

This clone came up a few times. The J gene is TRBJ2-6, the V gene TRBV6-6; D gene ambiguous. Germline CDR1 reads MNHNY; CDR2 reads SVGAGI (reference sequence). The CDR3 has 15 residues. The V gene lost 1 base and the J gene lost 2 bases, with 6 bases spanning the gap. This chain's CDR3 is CASSYWAAGANVLTF. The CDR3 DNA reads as TGTGCCAGCAGTTACTGGGCAGCTGGGGCCAACGTCCTGACTTTC.